This is a list of T cell receptor beta chains from one sample in a study of OX40 agonist ivuxolimab in advanced cancers. Profiling relied on immunoSEQ multiplex PCR, and the TCRdb table lists in-frame clones only, not all of them. The sample includes approximately 100,000 clones, approximately 90% seen only once; the top ten take around 0.31%. Specimen: CD4+ or CD8+ T cells sorted from blood, collected in a trial of the OX40 agonist ivuxolimab. The receptors derive from an adult with an advanced solid tumor such as melanoma, head and neck, liver or kidney cancer. CDR3s include the opening cysteine and the closing phenylalanine or tryptophan. D genes are given only for firm matches. For some rows the clone size is stated as once, few or many, or as a class when expanded; others skip it.

j_gene: TRBJ2-7
d_gene: TRBD1
v_gene: TRBV11-2
abundance: .
CDR3nt: TGTGCCAGCAGCTTTCACACGGGACAGGGCTACGAGCAGTACTTC
CDR3aa: CASSFHTGQGYEQYF

j_gene: TRBJ1-4
d_gene: TRBD1
v_gene: TRBV28
abundance: .
CDR3nt: TGTGCCAGCAGTCCAGACAGGGGGAATGAAAAACTGTTTTTT
CDR3aa: CASSPDRGNEKLFF

j_gene: TRBJ2-7
d_gene: .
v_gene: TRBV5-5
abundance: .
CDR3nt: TGTGCCAGCAGCTTGGCTTTGCGACAGAGCTCCTACGAGCAGTACTTC
CDR3aa: CASSLALRQSSYEQYF

j_gene: TRBJ2-3
d_gene: TRBD2
v_gene: TRBV7-3
abundance: .
CDR3nt: TGTGCCAGCAGCTTCCTAGCGGGATCGGGAGATACGCAGTATTTT
CDR3aa: CASSFLAGSGDTQYF

j_gene: TRBJ1-2
d_gene: .
v_gene: TRBV18
abundance: .
CDR3nt: TGTGCCAGCTCACCGATACAGGGAGGGTACACCTTC
CDR3aa: CASSPIQGGYTF

j_gene: TRBJ2-3
d_gene: .
v_gene: TRBV18
abundance: .
CDR3nt: TGTGCCAGCTCACCAGTGACGGGAGTGGCAGATACGCAGTATTTT
CDR3aa: CASSPVTGVADTQYF

j_gene: TRBJ2-3
d_gene: .
v_gene: TRBV5-8
abundance: once
CDR3nt: TGTGCCAGCAGCTTGTTAAGGGCAACAGCCTTCGTGGGAACCACAGATACGCAGTATTTT
CDR3aa: CASSLLRATAFVGTTDTQYF

j_gene: TRBJ2-4
d_gene: .
v_gene: TRBV4-1
abundance: .
CDR3nt: TGCGCCAGCAGCCACCAATACACCAAAAACATTCAGTACTTC
CDR3aa: CASSHQYTKNIQYF

j_gene: TRBJ1-4
d_gene: .
v_gene: TRBV25-1
abundance: .
CDR3nt: TGTGCCAGCAGTGCCACCACTGAAAAACTGTTTTTT
CDR3aa: CASSATTEKLFF

j_gene: TRBJ1-3
d_gene: TRBD1
v_gene: TRBV4-3
abundance: .
CDR3nt: TGCGCCAGCAGCCAAGATCGGGACAGATTGAACACCATATATTTT
CDR3aa: CASSQDRDRLNTIYF

j_gene: TRBJ2-5
d_gene: .
v_gene: TRBV2
abundance: .
CDR3nt: TGTGCCAGCAGCTGGGCCCAGGGGCCCCAAGAGACCCAGTACTTC
CDR3aa: CASSWAQGPQETQYF

j_gene: TRBJ2-5
d_gene: .
v_gene: TRBV5-5
abundance: .
CDR3nt: TGTGCCAGCAGCTTGGACGTTTCGGAGACCCAGTACTTC
CDR3aa: CASSLDVSETQYF

j_gene: TRBJ2-7
d_gene: TRBD2
v_gene: TRBV28
abundance: .
CDR3nt: TGTGCCAGCAGTTTCGGGACTAGCGGCTCCTACGAGCAGTACTTC
CDR3aa: CASSFGTSGSYEQYF